The clone carrying this T cell receptor beta chain came up once. The sample belongs to a study of cytomegalovirus exposure and HLA in healthy donors. The PCR made use of 60 Vbeta and 13 Jbeta primers. Produced via immunoSEQ multiplex PCR; TCRdb's table is partial and in-frame only. The data show 80,000 to 100,000 clones, with around three quarters seen just once and around 6.7% held by the top ten. V was pared by 6 bases and J by 4 bases, with 4 bases of the junction left unmatched. CDR1 is SQVTM, CDR2 ANQGSEA, per germline. CDR3 length: 13 residues. The material sequenced was PBMCs. This sequence originates from a man under 40 in good health and CMV-seronegative. V gene TRBV29-1 combines with J gene TRBJ1-2; TRBD1 agrees at 11 bases. The CDR3 loop reads CSVWTGGFYGYTF. The CDR3 coding sequence is TGCAGCGTGTGGACAGGGGGCTTCTATGGCTACACCTTC.